Reported below is one TCR beta chain. Antigen specificity is unknown. To make TCR beta libraries, researchers used iRepertoire HTBI primers and Arm-PCR of CDR3 regions. TCRdb fed the multiplex PCR reads into MiXCR, producing one record per CDR3 protein. This table has 700,000 or so distinct CDR3 sequences, 30% appearing once. From germline, CDR1 is MNHEY and CDR2 SMNVEV (reference sequence). This CDR3 has 16 residues. V shed 2 bases and J shed 5 bases, with 19 bases lying between them. This entry is derived from a study of regulatory T cells in long-lasting Graves disease. The time point denotes: persistent/refractory GD, antithyroid drugs over 5 years with positive TRAb. The TCR library was made from RNA extracted from PBMCs. General study results and limits: Persistent patients had more shared public clonotypes (2,741) than new patients (about 1,000).

Here the sequenced sample was peripheral blood mononuclear cells (PBMCs), taken when the disease was refractory, from a patient treated with antithyroid drugs. The chain joins TRBV27 to TRBJ2-7; unclear D gene. The receptor was derived from a female donor with Graves disease. The CDR3 spells CASSLNPARPVDEQYF. CDR3 DNA sequence: TGTGCCAGCAGTTTAAACCCCGCTAGGCCAGTGGACGAGCAGTACTTC.